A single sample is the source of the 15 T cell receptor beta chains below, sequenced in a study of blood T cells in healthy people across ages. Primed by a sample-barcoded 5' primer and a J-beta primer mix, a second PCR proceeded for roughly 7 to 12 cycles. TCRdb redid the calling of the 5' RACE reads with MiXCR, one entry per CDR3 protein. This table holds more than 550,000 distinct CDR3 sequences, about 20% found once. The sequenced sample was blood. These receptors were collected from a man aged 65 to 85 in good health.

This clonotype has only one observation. The CDR3 region has the DNA TGTGCCAGCACCCGAGGACCTGGGGAGACCCAGTACTTC. This translates into CASTRGPGETQYF. The rearrangement links TRBV11-3 to TRBJ2-5, with D unclear. The CDR3 covers 13 residues. The V gene lost 7 bases and the J gene lost 5 bases, with 14 bases spanning the gap. Germline V gene data show CDR1 as SGHNT and CDR2 as YENEEA.

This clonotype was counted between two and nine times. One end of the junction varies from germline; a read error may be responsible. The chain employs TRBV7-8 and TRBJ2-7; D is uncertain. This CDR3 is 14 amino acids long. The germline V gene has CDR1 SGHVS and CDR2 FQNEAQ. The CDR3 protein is CASSLSVSSYKQYF. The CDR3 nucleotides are TGTGCCAGCAGCTTATCGGTGAGCTCCTACAAGCAGTACTTC.

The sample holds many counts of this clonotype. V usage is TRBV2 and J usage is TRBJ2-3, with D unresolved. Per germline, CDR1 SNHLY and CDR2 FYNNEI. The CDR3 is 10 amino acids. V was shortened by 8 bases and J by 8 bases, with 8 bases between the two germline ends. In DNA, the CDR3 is TGTGCCAGCGCCCTTGGTACGCAGTATTTT. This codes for CASALGTQYF.

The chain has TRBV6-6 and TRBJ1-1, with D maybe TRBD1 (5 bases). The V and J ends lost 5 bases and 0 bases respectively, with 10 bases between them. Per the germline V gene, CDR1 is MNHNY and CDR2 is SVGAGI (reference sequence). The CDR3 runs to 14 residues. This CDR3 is CASSTRQMNTEAFF. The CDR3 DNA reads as TGTGCCAGCAGTACACGACAGATGAACACTGAAGCTTTCTTT.

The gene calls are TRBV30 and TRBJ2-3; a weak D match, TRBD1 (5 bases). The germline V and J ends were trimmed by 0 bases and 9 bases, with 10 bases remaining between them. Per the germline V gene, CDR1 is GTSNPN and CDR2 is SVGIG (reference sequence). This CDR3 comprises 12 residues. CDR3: CAWSVRGWTQYF. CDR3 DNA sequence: TGTGCCTGGAGTGTAAGGGGTTGGACGCAGTATTTT.

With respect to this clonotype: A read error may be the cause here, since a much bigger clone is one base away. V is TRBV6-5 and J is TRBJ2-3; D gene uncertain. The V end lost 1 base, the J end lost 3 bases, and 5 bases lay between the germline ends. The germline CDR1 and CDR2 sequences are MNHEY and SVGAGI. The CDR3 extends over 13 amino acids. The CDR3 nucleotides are TGTGCCAGCAGTTACTTGGAGACAGATACGCAGTATTTT. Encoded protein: CASSYLETDTQYF.

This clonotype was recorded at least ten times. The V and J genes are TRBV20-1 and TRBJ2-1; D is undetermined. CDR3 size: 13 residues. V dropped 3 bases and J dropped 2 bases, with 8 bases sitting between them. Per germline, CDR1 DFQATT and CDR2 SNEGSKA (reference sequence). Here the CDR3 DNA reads TGCAGTGCTAGCGGCGCGCCCTACAATGAGCAGTTCTTC. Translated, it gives CSASGAPYNEQFF.

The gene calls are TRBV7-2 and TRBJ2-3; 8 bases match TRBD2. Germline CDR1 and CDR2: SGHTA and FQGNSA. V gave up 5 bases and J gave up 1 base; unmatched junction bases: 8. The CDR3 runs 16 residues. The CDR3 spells CASSPVAGGRTDTQYF. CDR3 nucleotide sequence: TGTGCCAGCAGCCCCGTCGCGGGGGGCCGCACAGATACGCAGTATTTT.

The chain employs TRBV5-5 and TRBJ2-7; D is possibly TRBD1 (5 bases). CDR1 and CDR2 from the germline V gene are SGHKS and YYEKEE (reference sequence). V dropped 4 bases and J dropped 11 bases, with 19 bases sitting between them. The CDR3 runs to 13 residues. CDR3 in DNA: TGTGCCAGCAGCGTAACGACGACAGACCGAAAGTACTTC. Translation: CASSVTTTDRKYF.

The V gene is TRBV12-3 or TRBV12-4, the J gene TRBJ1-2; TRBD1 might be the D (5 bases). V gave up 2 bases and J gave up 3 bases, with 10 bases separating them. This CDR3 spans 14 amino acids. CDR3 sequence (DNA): TGTGCCAGCAGTTTACCAGGGATTCACTATGGCTACACCTTC. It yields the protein CASSLPGIHYGYTF.

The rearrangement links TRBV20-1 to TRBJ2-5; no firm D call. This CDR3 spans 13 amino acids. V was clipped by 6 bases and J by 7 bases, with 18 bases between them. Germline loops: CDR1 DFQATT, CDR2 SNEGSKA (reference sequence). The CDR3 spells CSAPLPMQVTQYF. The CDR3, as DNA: TGCAGTGCGCCCCTACCCATGCAGGTGACCCAGTACTTC.

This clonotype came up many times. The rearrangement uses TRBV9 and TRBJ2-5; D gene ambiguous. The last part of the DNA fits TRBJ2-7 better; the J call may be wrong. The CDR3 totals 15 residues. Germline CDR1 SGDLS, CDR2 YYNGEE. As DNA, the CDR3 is TGTGCCAGCAGCGCACAAGATCGGCGGATCTACGAGCAGTACGTC. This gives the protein CASSAQDRRIYEQYV.

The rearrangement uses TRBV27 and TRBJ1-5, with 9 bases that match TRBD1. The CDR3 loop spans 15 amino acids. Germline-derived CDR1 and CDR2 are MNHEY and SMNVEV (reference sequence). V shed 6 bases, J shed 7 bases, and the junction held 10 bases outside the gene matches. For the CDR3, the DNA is TGTGCCAGCAGGGGAACCGGGACAGGGCGACAGCCCCAGCATTTT. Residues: CASRGTGTGRQPQHF.

The CDR3 DNA sequence: TGTGCCAGCTCACCGGGCGGGACTAACTACAATGAGCAGTTCTTC. It encodes CASSPGGTNYNEQFF. The V gene is TRBV18, the J gene TRBJ2-1; TRBD2 aligns across 7 bases. The CDR3 sequence is 15 residues long. CDR1 is KGHSH and CDR2 is LQKENI in the germline V gene. Losses at the gene ends were 3 bases for V and 3 bases for J; bases not matched to a gene: 5. Full variable domain (missing parts from reference TRBV18 and TRBJ2-1): NAGVMQNPRHLVRRRGQEARLRCSPMKGHSHVYWYRQLPEEGLKFMVYLQKENIIDESGMPKERFSAEFPKEGPSILRIQQVVRGDSAAYFCASSPGGTNYNEQFFGPGTRLTVL.

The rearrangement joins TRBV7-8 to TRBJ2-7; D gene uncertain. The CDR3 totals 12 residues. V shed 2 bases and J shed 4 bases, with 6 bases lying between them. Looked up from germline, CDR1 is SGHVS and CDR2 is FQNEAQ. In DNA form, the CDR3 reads TGTGCCAGCAGCTTATGGAATTACGAGCAGTACGTC. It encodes CASSLWNYEQYV.